One sample yielded the 28 T cell receptor beta chains listed below, sequenced in a study of Graves' ophthalmopathy and Graves' hyperthyroidism. TCR beta CDR3 amplification used RNA transcripts. In the first round, RT-PCR was carried out with HTBI primers, and a multiplex PCR formed the second round. One entry per CDR3 protein, called by TCRdb with MiXCR from the multiplex PCR reads. This sample has a few hundred thousand distinct CDR3 sequences, with approximately 18% found just once. The specimen sequenced was peripheral blood. Receptors originate from an adult woman with stable Graves' hyperthyroidism.

This clonotype was counted at least ten times. V gene TRBV6-1 combines with J gene TRBJ1-1; TRBD1 matches 7 bases. The CDR3 consists of 13 residues. Germline values: CDR1 MNHNS, CDR2 SASEGT. The V and J ends lost 7 bases and 4 bases, in that order; junction bases with no gene match: 6. CDR3 amino acids: CASNGDRATEAFF. CDR3 nucleotide sequence: TGTGCCAGCAACGGAGACAGGGCCACTGAAGCTTTCTTT.

This clonotype was seen at least ten times. The genes are TRBV11-2 and TRBJ1-2, with D possibly being TRBD1 (5 bases). The CDR3 is 15 amino acids. V was cut by 0 bases and J by 4 bases, with 12 bases left in between. The germline CDR1 and CDR2 sequences are SGHAT and FQNNGV. CDR3 residues: CASSLDVQDSYGYTF. In DNA, the CDR3 is TGTGCCAGCAGCTTAGATGTACAGGACTCCTATGGCTACACCTTC.

The J gene is TRBJ2-7, the V gene TRBV6-2 or TRBV6-3; D is tentatively TRBD1 or TRBD2 (5 bases each). This CDR3 contains 13 residues. Germline V gene sequence: CDR1 MNHEY, CDR2 SVGEGT. The V gene lost 4 bases and the J gene lost 6 bases, with 13 bases spanning the gap. Here the CDR3 DNA reads TGTGCCAGCAGTTGGGGACCTTTTGGCGAGCAGTACTTC. Translation: CASSWGPFGEQYF.

This clonotype has a count of ten or more. V and J are TRBV28 and TRBJ2-5; TRBD1 matches at 11 bases. The CDR3 is 15 amino acids. V shed 6 bases, J shed 7 bases, and the junction held 10 bases outside the gene matches. Per the germline V gene, CDR1 is MDHEN and CDR2 is SYDVKM. The CDR3 DNA reads as TGTGCCAGCAGGGGACAGGGGGGGTCAGTGGGGACCCAGTACTTC. The encoded protein is CASRGQGGSVGTQYF.

The sample holds many counts of this clonotype. This chain joins TRBV12-3 or TRBV12-4 and TRBJ2-5; D gene ambiguous. Trimming removed 0 bases from V and 5 bases from J, with 13 bases in between. This CDR3 has 15 amino acids. In DNA, the CDR3 is TGTGCCAGCAGTTTAGCCCGCATTGGGCGGGAGACCCAGTACTTC. Translating gives CASSLARIGRETQYF.

This clonotype was counted at least ten times. The chain joins TRBV6-5 to TRBJ2-2; D remains ambiguous. Per the germline V gene, CDR1 is MNHEY and CDR2 is SVGAGI. CDR3 length equals 14 residues. Trimming removed 6 bases from V and 1 base from J, with 9 bases in between. In nucleotides, the CDR3 is TGTGCCAGCAGGCGGACGGAGAACACCGGGGAGCTGTTTTTT. Residues: CASRRTENTGELFF.

This clonotype was counted ten times or more. The CDR3 DNA is TGCAGTGTTGGACAGGCTGGCAATCAGCCCCAGCATTTT. Translated, it gives CSVGQAGNQPQHF. The genes are TRBV20-1 and TRBJ1-5; 7 positions match TRBD1. Germline V gene data show CDR1 as DFQATT and CDR2 as SNEGSKA (reference sequence). The V gene end was trimmed by 7 bases and the J gene end by 2 bases; junction bases not matched to a gene: 5. This CDR3 has 13 amino acids.

This clonotype was seen repeatedly, ten times or more. The chain joins TRBV19 to TRBJ2-2; D is unclear. V lost 4 bases to trimming and J lost 8 bases, with 20 bases between them. The CDR3 has 16 residues. CDR1 and CDR2 from the germline V gene are LNHDA and SQIVND (reference sequence). The CDR3 here is CASSRFDGVTSGELFF. In DNA form, the CDR3 reads TGTGCCAGTAGTAGATTTGATGGGGTAACCTCTGGGGAGCTGTTTTTT.

This clonotype has a count of ten or more. V and J are TRBV12-3 or TRBV12-4 and TRBJ2-7; D call uncertain. The CDR3 consists of 14 residues. V was pared by 5 bases and J by 2 bases, with 13 bases between. The CDR3 sequence is CASSHGTWPYEQYF. The DNA of the CDR3 is TGTGCCAGCAGTCACGGTACCTGGCCCTACGAGCAGTACTTC.

This clonotype was seen repeatedly, ten times or more. The chain is built from TRBV20-1 and TRBJ1-5; 7 nucleotides match TRBD1. The length of the CDR3 is 13 residues. J gave up 5 bases and V 5 bases, and 6 bases lay outside the gene matches. CDR1 and CDR2 (germline): DFQATT, SNEGSKA (reference sequence). CDR3 region: CSAQDRSYQPQHF. Here the CDR3 DNA reads TGCAGTGCTCAGGACAGGAGCTATCAGCCCCAGCATTTT.

There are a few counts of this clonotype. The chain links TRBV7-2 to TRBJ2-7; D is ambiguous. CDR3 length equals 13 residues. Looked up from germline, CDR1 is SGHTA and CDR2 is FQGNSA. Trimming removed 2 bases from V and 7 bases from J, with 12 bases in between. The CDR3 here is CASSLWIFREQYF. The CDR3 nucleotides are TGTGCCAGCAGCTTATGGATTTTTAGGGAGCAGTACTTC.

This clonotype was counted a few times. This sequence joins TRBV27 and TRBJ2-7; D not certain. Trimming took 3 bases from V and 5 from J, leaving 11 bases between them. This CDR3 has 13 amino acids. Germline V gene lookup returns CDR1 MNHEY and CDR2 SMNVEV (reference sequence). In DNA form, the CDR3 reads TGTGCCAGCAGTTTTCTAGGAGCCCACGAGCAGTACTTC. Its translation is CASSFLGAHEQYF.

This clonotype has at least ten counts. This chain's CDR3 is CASSSGQGMMNTEAFF. CDR3 DNA: TGTGCCAGCAGTTCTGGACAGGGTATGATGAACACTGAAGCTTTCTTT. V usage is TRBV6-5 and J usage is TRBJ1-1; 8 bases map to TRBD1. The CDR3 length is 16 residues. Germline V lookup: CDR1 MNHEY, CDR2 SVGAGI. With 4 bases clipped from V and 0 bases from J, the junction kept 7 bases outside the gene matches.

This clonotype has a count of ten or more. The chain combines TRBV20-1 with TRBJ2-7; 9 bases line up with TRBD1. The CDR3 loop spans 12 amino acids. Losses at the gene ends were 7 bases for V and 7 bases for J; bases not matched to a gene: 8. The V gene's germline CDR1 is DFQATT and CDR2 SNEGSKA (reference sequence). The CDR3 coding sequence is TGCAGTGGGGGACAGGGTGGTGGGGAGCAGTACTTC. It encodes CSGGQGGGEQYF.

This clonotype was observed many times. The J gene is TRBJ2-7, the V gene TRBV24-1; 7 positions agree with TRBD2. Germline V CDR1 and CDR2: KGHDR, SFDVKD. J gave up 0 bases and V 0 bases, and 13 bases lay outside the gene matches. This CDR3 contains 19 residues. CDR3 coding DNA: TGTGCCACCAGTGATTTGGGCTGGGGGACCGGGGGGAGCTCCTACGAGCAGTACTTC. Its protein product is CATSDLGWGTGGSSYEQYF.

This clonotype was observed many times. The V call is TRBV7-2, the J call TRBJ2-5; 8 nucleotides match TRBD2. CDR1 and CDR2 (germline): SGHTA, FQGNSA. With 8 bases clipped from V and 3 bases from J, the junction kept 11 bases outside the gene matches. The CDR3 length is 15 residues. CDR3: CASGLAGYSKETQYF. As DNA, the CDR3 is TGTGCCAGCGGATTAGCGGGATACTCAAAAGAGACCCAGTACTTC.

The chain carries TRBV6-5 and TRBJ1-1; D is uncertain. V was pared by 2 bases and J by 3 bases, with 7 bases between. CDR1 and CDR2 (germline): MNHEY, SVGAGI. This CDR3 comprises 13 residues. CDR3 DNA: TGTGCCAGCAGTTACCCCATGGACACTGAAGCTTTCTTT. Translated: CASSYPMDTEAFF.

The chain has TRBV5-1 and TRBJ1-3; D is unresolved. V was clipped by 0 bases and J by 0 bases, with 10 bases between them. The CDR3 consists of 16 residues. Germline V gene lookup returns CDR1 SGHRS and CDR2 YFSETQ. In nucleotides, the CDR3 is TGCGCCAGCAGCTTGGGGCCAGAGAGCTCTGGAAACACCATATATTTT. Translation: CASSLGPESSGNTIYF. The variable domain in full, completed from reference TRBV5-1 and TRBJ1-3, reads KAGVTQTPRYLIKTRGQQVTLSCSPISGHRSVSWYQQTPGQGLQFLFEYFSETQRNKGNFPGRFSGRQFSNSRSEMNVSTLELGDSALYLCASSLGPESSGNTIYFGEGSWLTVV.

This clonotype occurred many times. The chain combines TRBV11-2 with TRBJ2-5, with D uncertain. In germline, CDR1 is SGHAT, CDR2 FQNNGV. With 0 bases removed from V and 7 bases from J, the gap between germline ends came to 6 bases. This CDR3 is built from 12 residues. This CDR3 is CASSLEGRTQYF. CDR3 DNA: TGTGCCAGCAGCTTAGAGGGAAGGACCCAGTACTTC.

V is TRBV12-3 or TRBV12-4 and J is TRBJ2-7; TRBD1 matches at 8 bases. The CDR3 is made up of 14 amino acids. Germline trimming cut 6 bases from V and 6 bases from J; bases unmatched to any gene: 10. CDR3 in DNA: TGTGCCAGCAGACCTCGGGCAGGGGGCAGCGAGCAGTACTTC. It yields the protein CASRPRAGGSEQYF.

In this sample, this clonotype turned up many times. V usage is TRBV20-1 and J usage is TRBJ2-2; 8 nucleotides align to TRBD2. After removal of 5 bases from V and 6 bases from J, the junction contained 11 bases not matched to a gene. The germline V gene encodes CDR1 DFQATT and CDR2 SNEGSKA (reference sequence). The CDR3 is 15 residues long. The CDR3 DNA sequence: TGCAGTGCTGGTTCCAGCGGGAGATTTGCCGGGGAGCTGTTTTTT. It specifies CSAGSSGRFAGELFF.

This clonotype has ten or more counts. V and J are TRBV10-3 and TRBJ2-7, with TRBD2 matching 10 bases. The J segment lost 0 bases and the V segment lost 2 bases, leaving 4 bases of the junction unmatched. The CDR3 length is 16 residues. Germline values: CDR1 ENHRY, CDR2 SYGVKD. CDR3 bases: TGTGCCATCAGTGAGGAAGCGGGAGGGCCCTCCTACGAGCAGTACTTC. Protein: CAISEEAGGPSYEQYF.

There are many counts of this clonotype. This sequence joins TRBV9 and TRBJ1-1; the match to TRBD1 covers 8 bases. This CDR3 has 14 amino acids. J lost 3 bases, V lost 3 bases, and 4 bases had no gene match. CDR1 and CDR2 (germline): SGDLS, YYNGEE. CDR3 bases: TGTGCCAGCAGCGAAGACAGGGGAGACACTGAAGCTTTCTTT. Its translation is CASSEDRGDTEAFF.

The chain couples TRBV12-3 or TRBV12-4 to TRBJ1-2; D remains ambiguous. This CDR3 contains 14 residues. Trimming pared 0 bases from V and 7 bases from J, leaving 12 bases between. CDR3 DNA: TGTGCCAGCAGTTTAGCGGGAACAGTCCCTGGCTACACCTTC. It translates to CASSLAGTVPGYTF.

This clonotype was seen ten or more times. The J gene is TRBJ2-7, the V gene TRBV5-1; D is perhaps TRBD2 (5 bases). The CDR3 is made up of 14 amino acids. V was shortened by 3 bases and J by 5 bases, with 15 bases between the two germline ends. Germline values: CDR1 SGHRS, CDR2 YFSETQ. CDR3 DNA: TGCGCCAGCAGCTCGCAGCGGAGCGGCCACGAGCAGTACTTC. It yields the protein CASSSQRSGHEQYF. Complete variable domain (other parts from reference TRBV5-1 and TRBJ2-7): KAGVTQTPRYLIKTRGQQVTLSCSPISGHRSVSWYQQTPGQGLQFLFEYFSETQRNKGNFPGRFSGRQFSNSRSEMNVSTLELGDSALYLCASSSQRSGHEQYFGPGTRLTVT.

The sample holds many counts of this clonotype. The chain uses TRBV20-1 and TRBJ2-5, with D perhaps matching TRBD1 (5 bases). Trimming stripped 6 bases from V and 5 bases from J, with 13 bases between. Per germline, CDR1 DFQATT and CDR2 SNEGSKA (reference sequence). This CDR3 is 12 amino acids long. CDR3 residues: CSAPDSYETQYF. CDR3 coding DNA: TGCAGTGCACCAGACAGTTATGAGACCCAGTACTTC.

Note on this clonotype: This CDR3 fails to terminate in the conserved phenylalanine or tryptophan, so it likely reflects a read error. The J gene is TRBJ2-7, the V gene TRBV7-8; D may be TRBD1 (5 bases). Deletions cut 8 bases from V and 3 bases from J, with 11 bases between. CDR3 size: 12 residues. Germline assignment: CDR1 SGHVS and CDR2 FQNEAQ. For the CDR3, the DNA is TGTGCCAGCCGCCCCGACAGCTACGAGCAGTACATC. Its protein is CASRPDSYEQYI.

This clonotype was seen a few times. The chain joins TRBV7-9 to TRBJ1-2, with D tentatively TRBD1 (5 bases). Germline lookup yields CDR1 SEHNR and CDR2 FQNEAQ (reference sequence). V lost 2 bases and J lost 6, with 16 bases in between. The CDR3 covers 15 residues. The DNA for the CDR3 is TGTGCCAGCAGCTTAAATCCAGGGACGATCGATGGCTACACCTTC. The encoded protein is CASSLNPGTIDGYTF.